This is a list of T cell receptor beta chains from one sample in a study of tumor-infiltrating lymphocytes in primary liver carcinoma. Each CDR3 protein gets one entry after TCRdb re-called the multiplex PCR reads with MiXCR. Counted here are about 310,000 distinct CDR3 sequences, around three fifths occurring once; the ten biggest clones make up more than 15%. Input material: peripheral blood. The receptors stem from a woman under 40 with primary liver carcinoma and hepatitis B virus infection. The CDR3 runs from the conserved cysteine through the conserved F or W. D genes are given only for firm matches. Some rows mark clone size as missing; the rest say once, few, many or name a class of expanded clone.

cdr3_nt cdr3_aa clone_size cdr3_length j_call v_call d_call
TGTGGCAGCAACGTACCGGGGGGCGATGAGCAGTTCTTC CGSNVPGGDEQFF . 13 TRBJ2-1 TRBV6-1 .
TGTGTCAGCAGTTACACCCCAGGGGATCCCACAGATACGCAGTATTTT CVSSYTPGDPTDTQYF . 16 TRBJ2-3 TRBV6-6 .
TGTGCCAGCAGCTCGAGGTGGGGCAGCAATGAGCAGTTCTTC CASSSRWGSNEQFF . 14 TRBJ2-1 TRBV11-3 .
TGTGCCAGGGGGGACTCTGCAACTAATGAAAAACTGTTTTTT CARGDSATNEKLFF . 14 TRBJ1-4 TRBV6-2/TRBV6-3 .
TGTGCCAGCAGCTTAGGGACTAGCGGGAGATGGAATACGCAGTATTTT CASSLGTSGRWNTQYF few 16 TRBJ2-3 TRBV7-8 TRBD2
TGTGCCCGTAGTACCCGACATACCAATGACTATGGCTACACCTTC CARSTRHTNDYGYTF . 15 TRBJ1-2 TRBV19 .
TGCGGCGTTGTAGGAGCGGGAGGGCTCGGGCAGTACTTC CGVVGAGGLGQYF . 13 TRBJ2-7 TRBV29-1 TRBD2
TGTGCCAGCAGCCACACAGGTACGAACACTGAAGCTTCCTTT CASSHTGTNTEASF . 14 TRBJ1-1 TRBV6-6 .
TGTGCCAGCAGAATGAGGAATTTGCGGGCGGAGCCCTACGAGCAGTACTTC CASRMRNLRAEPYEQYF few 17 TRBJ2-7 TRBV6-5 .
TGTGCCAGCACTTCTCCCGGGACAGGGAGTCGCTACACCTTC CASTSPGTGSRYTF . 14 TRBJ1-2 TRBV28 TRBD1
TGCAGTGCTAGAGAAGCTCCCGGGGTAGGTGGCTATGAGCAGTACTTC CSAREAPGVGGYEQYF . 16 TRBJ2-7 TRBV20-1 .
TGCGCCAGCAGCTTACTGACAGGGCTCGAGCAGTACTTC CASSLLTGLEQYF . 13 TRBJ2-7 TRBV5-1 TRBD1
TGTACCAGTAGCTTAGTGCTAGCGGGGTACGAGCAGTACTTC CTSSLVLAGYEQYF . 14 TRBJ2-7 TRBV11-2 TRBD2
TGCGCCAGCAGCCAAGACCCCAGGGGGCCCAATCAGCCCCAGCATTTT CASSQDPRGPNQPQHF few 16 TRBJ1-5 TRBV4-1 TRBD1
TGTGCCAGCAGTGAACTAGGAGCCAAAAACATTCAGTACTTC CASSELGAKNIQYF . 14 TRBJ2-4 TRBV12-3/TRBV12-4 .
TGCGCCGGCAGCTTGGGCGATAGAACCGGGGAGCTGTTTTTT CAGSLGDRTGELFF . 14 TRBJ2-2 TRBV5-1 .
TGTGCCGGGAGGGACCGCCGGCATGGCTACACCTTC CAGRDRRHGYTF few 12 TRBJ1-2 TRBV6-6 .
TGTGCCAGCACCAGCGGGAGCTCCTACAATGAGCAGTTCTTC CASTSGSSYNEQFF . 14 TRBJ2-1 TRBV28 TRBD2
TGTGCCACGGCCGGGACTAGCGGATACGAGCAGTACTTC CATAGTSGYEQYF many 13 TRBJ2-7 TRBV11-2 TRBD2
TGTGCCAGCAGCTTAGATGGGACTATCACTGAGCAGTTCTTC CASSLDGTITEQFF . 14 TRBJ2-1 TRBV11-2 TRBD2
TGTGCTAGCAGCAGGGACTACTACGACCAGTACTTC CASSRDYYDQYF . 12 TRBJ2-7 TRBV11-2 TRBD2
TGCAGCGTCGCACAAATAGCGGGAGGGCGATACAATGAGCGGTTCTTC CSVAQIAGGRYNERFF . 16 TRBJ2-1 TRBV29-1 TRBD2
. CASRGGEYLHQHF . 13 TRBJ1-5 TRBV11-2 .
TGCGCCAGCAGTCCTCTCCGAGGGGCAGGCACCGGGGAGATGTTTTTT CASSPLRGAGTGEMFF . 16 TRBJ2-2 TRBV6-5 .
TGTGCCAGTAGCTATGGACCCCGGGACTATTCACCCCTCCACTTT CASSYGPRDYSPLHF . 15 TRBJ1-6 TRBV11-1 .
TGTGCCAACATCAATATTAACACCGGGGAGCTGTTTTTT CANININTGELFF . 13 TRBJ2-2 TRBV6-1 .
TGTGCCTGCAGCCTTCCATTAGGGGGGGGCTATACCTTC CACSLPLGGGYTF . 13 TRBJ1-2 TRBV11-2 .
TGTGCCACCGGACAGGACCCACCCACAGATACGCAGTATTTT CATGQDPPTDTQYF . 14 TRBJ2-3 TRBV28 TRBD1
TGTGCCAGCAGACCCAGACTAGCGGGTTCCTACGAGCAGTACTTC CASRPRLAGSYEQYF . 15 TRBJ2-7 TRBV6-5 TRBD2
TGTGCCAGCAGCTTCCTAGCGAGAGGGCCCGGCGGGGAGCTGTTTTTT CASSFLARGPGGELFF . 16 TRBJ2-2 TRBV7-9 .
TGCAGCGTGGGGGGGACAGGGGGCTACAAGCAGTACTTC CSVGGTGGYKQYF . 13 TRBJ2-7 TRBV29-1 TRBD1
TGCAGTGCTAGGGGGGCAGGACTAGCCTATGGCTACACCTTC CSARGAGLAYGYTF . 14 TRBJ1-2 TRBV20-1 .
TGTGCCAACAGGAGACAGAAAGAGACCCAGTACTTC CANRRQKETQYF . 12 TRBJ2-5 TRBV28 .
TGTGCCAGCAGCGTAGGTGGGGACCCAAATCAGCCCCAGCATTTT CASSVGGDPNQPQHF . 15 TRBJ1-5 TRBV9 .
TGCGCCAGGAGCCCCTTGGAAACCGGGGAGCTGTTTTTT CARSPLETGELFF . 13 TRBJ2-2 TRBV4-3 .
TGTGCCACCCGAGCGGGAGGGATGGCGAGCAATGAGCAGTTCTTC CATRAGGMASNEQFF few 15 TRBJ2-1 TRBV6-1 TRBD2
TGTGCCAGCAGTTACTCGGGAACCTCCTACAATGAGCAGTTCTTC CASSYSGTSYNEQFF many 15 TRBJ2-1 TRBV6-5 .
TGCGCCAGCAGCCTGGGGCGAGGAAACACCTTATATTTT CASSLGRGNTLYF . 13 TRBJ1-3 TRBV4-1 .
TGTGCCAGCAGCTATGGGACAGGGGGTAGGGGAGAGACCCAGTACTTC CASSYGTGGRGETQYF few 16 TRBJ2-5 TRBV5-6 TRBD1
TGTGCCAGCAGTTATTACCTAGGGGATAGGGTCCAAGAGACCCAGTACTTC CASSYYLGDRVQETQYF few 17 TRBJ2-5 TRBV28 .
TGCAGCGTTGCGCCAAGGGGTATGGGCACTGAAGCTTTCTTT CSVAPRGMGTEAFF many 14 TRBJ1-1 TRBV29-1 .
TGTGCCAGCAGTTTTTGGATAGGTGAAACTGAAGCTTTCTTT CASSFWIGETEAFF few 14 TRBJ1-1 TRBV12-3/TRBV12-4 .
TGTGTCAGCAGTTTGCAGGAGAATTCCTACGAGCAGTACTTC CVSSLQENSYEQYF . 14 TRBJ2-7 TRBV6-2/TRBV6-3 .